This T cell receptor beta chain was observed in a study of human T cells and chemical hapten exposure. At the level of the study: 0.01% DPC was applied to the upper back in patch tests, which were read at 6 days. Small volume differences among pooled libraries mainly caused per-sample TCR yield variation. Overall study findings and caveats: While controls formed fewer of them, expanded TCRs formed significantly more large CDR3 similarity clusters.

Time point here: patch test 1, 2 weeks after DPC sensitization. Treatment given: therapeutic diphenylcyclopropenone sensitization with weekly scalp DPC. The table lists this clonotype with a count of one. As yet, its antigen is unknown. In germline, CDR1 is ENHRY, CDR2 SYGVKD. V dropped 10 bases and J dropped 6 bases, with 25 bases sitting between them. This CDR3 contains 15 residues. Authors' processing steps: Individual samples carried between about 23,224 and 700,000 TCRs, with roughly 95,000 as the median. TCRdb reprocessed the RACE reads via MiXCR and lists one record per CDR3 protein. The V and J calls were not made by the authors but by TCRdb's processing. Seen here are about 71,000 distinct CDR3 sequences, approximately 9.8% observed once, and the top ten hold 3% to 3.5%.

The source is a woman aged 40-49 years with alopecia areata. Some clones in this sample may be carry-over from other donors' samples. The chain employs TRBV10-3 and TRBJ2-7, with D possibly matching TRBD2 (6 bases). The specimen comprised whole blood, sampled in connection with sensitization to the hapten diphenylcyclopropenone (DPC). The CDR3 protein is CATSVGSTGVVEQYF. As DNA, the CDR3 is TGTGCCACCTCGGTGGGCAGTACGGGGGTTGTCGAGCAGTACTTC.